This is a list of T cell receptor beta chains from one sample in a study of shared clonotypes between healthy human individuals. Generated by immunoSEQ multiplex PCR, the TCRdb table keeps only in-frame clones and is missing some. The data show 900,000 to 1,200,000 clones, about four fifths seen once. Input material: memory CD4+ T cells from PBMCs. Source of these receptors: a young man in good health. Some clones in this sample may be carry-over from other donors' samples. CDR3s include the opening cysteine and the closing phenylalanine or tryptophan. A D gene is named only where the DNA matches it firmly. Clone size is given for some rows only: seen once, a few or many times, or a class if the clone is expanded.

abundance: NA
j_gene: TRBJ1-5
d_gene: NA
v_gene: TRBV28
CDR3nt: TGTGCCAGCAGTCCCCTAAGAGGTGTCGGATCAAGCAATCAGCCCCAGCATTTT
CDR3aa: CASSPLRGVGSSNQPQHF

abundance: NA
j_gene: TRBJ2-5
d_gene: TRBD2
v_gene: TRBV9
CDR3nt: TGTGCCAGCAGCGTAGGTAGCGGGAGGGCGGAAGAGACCCAGTACTTC
CDR3aa: CASSVGSGRAEETQYF

abundance: NA
j_gene: TRBJ1-2
d_gene: TRBD1
v_gene: TRBV6-5
CDR3nt: TGTGCCAGCAGGGGGGGGACAGGGAGGTTGGGCTACACCTTC
CDR3aa: CASRGGTGRLGYTF

abundance: NA
j_gene: TRBJ2-5
d_gene: NA
v_gene: TRBV5-1
CDR3nt: TGCGCCAGCAGCTTAGGGCAGCAAGAGACCCAGTACTTC
CDR3aa: CASSLGQQETQYF

abundance: NA
j_gene: TRBJ2-7
d_gene: NA
v_gene: TRBV21-1
CDR3nt: TGTGCCAGCAGCAATCGCCCCAGCCCCTACGAGCAGTACTTC
CDR3aa: CASSNRPSPYEQYF

abundance: NA
j_gene: TRBJ1-5
d_gene: NA
v_gene: TRBV2
CDR3nt: TGTGCCAGCAGTGGACAGATTGGAGGCGGTAGCAATCAGCCCCAGCATTTT
CDR3aa: CASSGQIGGGSNQPQHF

abundance: NA
j_gene: TRBJ1-1
d_gene: NA
v_gene: TRBV19
CDR3nt: TGTGCCTCGCAAGGAGATCTGGGCCCTGAAGCTTTCTTT
CDR3aa: CASQGDLGPEAFF

abundance: NA
j_gene: TRBJ2-7
d_gene: NA
v_gene: TRBV5-1
CDR3nt: TGCGCCAGCAGCGGCTCCCCCGGGACCGCTATCTACGAGCAGTACTTC
CDR3aa: CASSGSPGTAIYEQYF

abundance: once
j_gene: TRBJ2-2
d_gene: TRBD2
v_gene: TRBV7-6
CDR3nt: TGTGCCAGCAGCTTAACTAGCGGGAGCAGGACCGGGGAGCTGTTTTTT
CDR3aa: CASSLTSGSRTGELFF

abundance: NA
j_gene: TRBJ1-2
d_gene: TRBD1
v_gene: TRBV4-3
CDR3nt: TGCGCCAGCAGCCAAGACAGGGGGCTGTATGGCTACACCTTC
CDR3aa: CASSQDRGLYGYTF

abundance: NA
j_gene: TRBJ2-7
d_gene: NA
v_gene: TRBV5-1
CDR3nt: TGCGCCAGCAGCCCCGGGGGGACAGATGCCTACGAGCAGTACTTC
CDR3aa: CASSPGGTDAYEQYF